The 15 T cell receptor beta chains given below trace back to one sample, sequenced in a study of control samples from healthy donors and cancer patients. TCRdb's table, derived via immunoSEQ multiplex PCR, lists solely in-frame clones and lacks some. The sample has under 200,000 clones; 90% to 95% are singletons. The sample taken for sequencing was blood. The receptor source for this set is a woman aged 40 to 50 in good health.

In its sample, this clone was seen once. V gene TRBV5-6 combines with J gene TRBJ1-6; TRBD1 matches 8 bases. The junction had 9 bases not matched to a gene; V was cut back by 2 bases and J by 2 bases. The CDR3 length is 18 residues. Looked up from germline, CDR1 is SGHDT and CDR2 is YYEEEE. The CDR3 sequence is CASSFTGGMGTYNSPLHF. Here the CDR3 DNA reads TGTGCCAGCAGCTTTACAGGGGGGATGGGTACCTATAATTCACCCCTCCACTTT.

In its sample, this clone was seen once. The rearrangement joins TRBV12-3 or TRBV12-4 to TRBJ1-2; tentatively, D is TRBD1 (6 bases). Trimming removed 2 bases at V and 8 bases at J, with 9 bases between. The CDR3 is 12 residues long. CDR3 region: CASSLSGVGYTF. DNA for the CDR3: TGTGCCAGCAGTTTATCAGGGGTCGGCTACACCTTC.

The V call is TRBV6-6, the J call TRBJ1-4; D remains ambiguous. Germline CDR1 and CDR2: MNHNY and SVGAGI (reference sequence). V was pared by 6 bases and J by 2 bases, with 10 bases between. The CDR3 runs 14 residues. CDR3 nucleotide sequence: TGTGCCAGCAGGGCAGGATCGACTAATGAAAAACTGTTTTTT. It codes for CASRAGSTNEKLFF.

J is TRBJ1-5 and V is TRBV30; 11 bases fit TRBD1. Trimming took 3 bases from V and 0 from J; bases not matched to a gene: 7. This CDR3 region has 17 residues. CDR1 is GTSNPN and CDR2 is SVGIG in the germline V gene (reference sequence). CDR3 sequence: CAWSRDRGSLSNQPQHF. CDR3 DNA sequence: TGTGCCTGGAGCCGGGACAGGGGGAGTCTTAGCAATCAGCCCCAGCATTTT.

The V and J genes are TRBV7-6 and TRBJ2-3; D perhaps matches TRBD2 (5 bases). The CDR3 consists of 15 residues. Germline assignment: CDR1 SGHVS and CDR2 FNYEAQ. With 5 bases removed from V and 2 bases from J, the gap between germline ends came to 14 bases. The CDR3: CASSHPLGDTDTQYF. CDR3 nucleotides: TGTGCCAGCAGCCACCCGTTGGGAGACACAGATACGCAGTATTTT.

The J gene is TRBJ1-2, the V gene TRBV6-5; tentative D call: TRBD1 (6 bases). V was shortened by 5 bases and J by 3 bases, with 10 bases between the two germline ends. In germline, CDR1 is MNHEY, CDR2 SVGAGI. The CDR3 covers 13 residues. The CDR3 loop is CASSLRGYYGYTF. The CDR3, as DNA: TGTGCCAGCAGTCTTAGGGGGTACTATGGCTACACCTTC.

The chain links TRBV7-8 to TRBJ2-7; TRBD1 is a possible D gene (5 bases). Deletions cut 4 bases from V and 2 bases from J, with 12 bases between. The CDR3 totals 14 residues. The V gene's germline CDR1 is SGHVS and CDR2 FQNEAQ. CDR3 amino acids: CASSSQGRAYEQYF. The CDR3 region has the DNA TGTGCCAGCAGCTCTCAGGGTCGGGCCTACGAGCAGTACTTC.

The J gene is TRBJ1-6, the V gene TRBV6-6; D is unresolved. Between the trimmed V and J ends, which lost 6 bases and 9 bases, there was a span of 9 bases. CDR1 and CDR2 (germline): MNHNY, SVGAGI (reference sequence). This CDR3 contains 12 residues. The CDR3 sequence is CASRAEGSPLHF. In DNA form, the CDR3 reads TGTGCCAGCAGAGCTGAGGGTTCACCCCTCCACTTT.

The CDR3 coding sequence is TGTGCCAGCAGCCGGGACAATGGGGGCTACACCTTC. Translation gives CASSRDNGGYTF. The chain is built from TRBV3-1 (or the pseudogene TRBV3-2) and TRBJ1-2; D possibly corresponds to TRBD1 (6 bases). CDR3 length: 12 residues. The germline CDR1 and CDR2 sequences are LGHDT and YNNKEL (reference sequence). Trimming shortened V by 4 bases and J by 8 bases, and 11 bases separated the two germline ends.

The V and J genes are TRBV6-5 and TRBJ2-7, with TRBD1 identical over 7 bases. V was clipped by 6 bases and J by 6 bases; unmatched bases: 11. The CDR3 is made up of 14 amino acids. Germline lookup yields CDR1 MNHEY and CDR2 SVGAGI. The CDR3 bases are TGTGCCAGCAGCAAAGACAGGGCCCTTCTCGAGCAGTACTTC. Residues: CASSKDRALLEQYF.

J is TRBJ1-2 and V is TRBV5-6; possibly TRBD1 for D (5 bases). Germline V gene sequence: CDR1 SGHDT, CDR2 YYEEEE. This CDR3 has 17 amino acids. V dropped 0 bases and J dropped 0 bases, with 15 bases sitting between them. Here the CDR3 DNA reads TGTGCCAGCAGCTTGGTGGTGGACACGGGTCCTAACTATGGCTACACCTTC. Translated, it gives CASSLVVDTGPNYGYTF.

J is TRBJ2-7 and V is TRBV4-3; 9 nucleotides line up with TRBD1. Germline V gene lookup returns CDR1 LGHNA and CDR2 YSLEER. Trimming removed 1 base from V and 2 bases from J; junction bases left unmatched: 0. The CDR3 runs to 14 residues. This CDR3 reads CASSQGQGAYEQYF. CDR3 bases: TGCGCCAGCAGCCAAGGACAGGGGGCCTACGAGCAGTACTTC.

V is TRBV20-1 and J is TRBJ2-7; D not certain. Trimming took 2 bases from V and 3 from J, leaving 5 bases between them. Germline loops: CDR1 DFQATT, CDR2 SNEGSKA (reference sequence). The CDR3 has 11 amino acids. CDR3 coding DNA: TGCAGTGCTAGACAGAACTACGAGCAGTACTTC. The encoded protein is CSARQNYEQYF.

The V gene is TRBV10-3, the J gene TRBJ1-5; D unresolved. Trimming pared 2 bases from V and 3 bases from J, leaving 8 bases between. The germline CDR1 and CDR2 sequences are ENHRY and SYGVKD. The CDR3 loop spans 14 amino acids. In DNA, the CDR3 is TGTGCCATCAGTGAGAACGGTCTCAATCAGCCCCAGCATTTT. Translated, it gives CAISENGLNQPQHF.

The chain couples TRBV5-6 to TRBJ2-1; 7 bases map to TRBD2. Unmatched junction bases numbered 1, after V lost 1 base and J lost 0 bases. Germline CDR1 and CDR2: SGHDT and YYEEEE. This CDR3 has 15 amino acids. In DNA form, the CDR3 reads TGTGCCAGCAGCTTGAGCGGGATCTCCTACAATGAGCAGTTCTTC. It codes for CASSLSGISYNEQFF. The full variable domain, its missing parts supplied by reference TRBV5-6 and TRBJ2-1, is DAGVTQSPTHLIKTRGQQVTLRCSPKSGHDTVSWYQQALGQGPQFIFQYYEEEERQRGNFPDRFSGHQFPNYSSELNVNALLLGDSALYLCASSLSGISYNEQFFGPGTRLTVL.